The clone carrying this T cell receptor (beta chain) was counted a single time. These data belong to a study of early stage breast cancer tumors. The method was immunoSEQ multiplex PCR; TCRdb's version includes in-frame clones alone and lacks a portion of them. The sample lists tens of thousands of clones; more than 70% were seen once. Germline loops: CDR1 KGHSH, CDR2 LQKENI. The CDR3 length is 12 residues. V lost 3 bases, J lost 4 bases, and 5 bases lay in between. The chain employs TRBV18 and TRBJ2-3; no clear D. This TCR derives from a person between 35 and 49 years old with breast cancer. The sequenced sample was blood. The CDR3 DNA reads as TGTGCCAGCTCACCGTTCGCAGATACGCAGTATTTT. Protein product: CASSPFADTQYF.